This is a list of T cell receptor beta chains from one sample in a study of blood T cell repertoires in COVID-19. TCRdb's table, derived via immunoSEQ multiplex PCR, lists solely in-frame clones and lacks some. The sample yields about 97,000 clones, about 89% seen once. The sequenced material came from peripheral blood. All receptors come from a young woman with acute or convalescent COVID-19. CDR3s include the opening cysteine and the closing phenylalanine or tryptophan. A D gene is named only where the DNA matches it firmly. For some rows the clone size is stated as once, few or many, or as a class when expanded; others skip it.

clone_size d_call cdr3_length j_call v_call cdr3_nt cdr3_aa
- TRBD1 14 TRBJ1-1 TRBV5-5 TGTGCCAGCAGCTTGTACAGGGGGAACACTGAAGCTTTCTTT CASSLYRGNTEAFF
- - 12 TRBJ1-2 TRBV30 TGTGCCTGGAGTCCGGGGAACTATGGCTACACCTTC CAWSPGNYGYTF
- TRBD2 15 TRBJ2-3 TRBV11-2 TGTGCCAGCAGCCTCTCTAGCGGGGGGACAGATACGCAGTATTTT CASSLSSGGTDTQYF
- TRBD1 13 TRBJ2-3 TRBV28 TGTGCGACCCCGGGACAGGGGACAGATACGCAGTATTTT CATPGQGTDTQYF
- TRBD1 15 TRBJ1-6 TRBV28 TGTGCCAGCAGAGAGGACAGGGCCCATATATCACCCCTCCACTTT CASREDRAHISPLHF
- - 16 TRBJ2-7 TRBV7-8 TGTGCCAGCAGCCCAGCCGGGGAGACCTACGCTAGGGAGCAGTACTTC CASSPAGETYAREQYF
- TRBD1 17 TRBJ2-1 TRBV7-8 TGTGCCAGCAGCTTAGACCGGACAGGGGGGCCCTACAATGAGCAGTTCTTC CASSLDRTGGPYNEQFF
- - 18 TRBJ1-3 TRBV18 TGTGCCAGCTCACCAACGTGGGGGCCAGGCGGTGGGAGAAACACCATATATTTT CASSPTWGPGGGRNTIYF
- - 13 TRBJ1-2 TRBV5-6 TGTGCCAGCAGCTTCGGGAAATGGGGTGGCTACACCTTC CASSFGKWGGYTF
- TRBD1 18 TRBJ2-3 TRBV24-1 TGTGCCACCAGTGAGGCCGGGACAGGAGCTGGGAAAACAGATACGCAGTATTTT CATSEAGTGAGKTDTQYF
- - 18 TRBJ1-5 TRBV19 TGTGCCAGTAGTATCTGGTCTGGACGGGAGTATAGCAATCAGCCCCAGCATTTT CASSIWSGREYSNQPQHF
- - 15 TRBJ1-2 TRBV2 TGTGCCAGCAGTGAAATGGGGGACACAAACTATGGCTACACCTTC CASSEMGDTNYGYTF
- TRBD2 15 TRBJ2-1 TRBV28 TGTGCCAGCAGTTATCGGGCTAGCGGAAACAATGAGCAGTTCTTC CASSYRASGNNEQFF
few - 12 TRBJ1-2 TRBV5-6 TGTGCCAGCGGGGGAGGCGGCTATGGCTACACCTTC CASGGGGYGYTF
- TRBD2 16 TRBJ2-1 TRBV9 TGTGCCAGCACGGGGACTAGCGGGGGGATCGACAATGAGCAGTTCTTC CASTGTSGGIDNEQFF
- TRBD2 14 TRBJ2-7 TRBV27 TGTGCCAGCAGTTTAGCGGGGGGGCCTGGCGAGCAGTACTTC CASSLAGGPGEQYF
few TRBD1 17 TRBJ1-6 TRBV5-6 TGTGCCAGCAGCCTAGGGACAGGGCCCCGCGAGGGTTCACCCCTCCACTTT CASSLGTGPREGSPLHF
once TRBD2 15 TRBJ2-1 TRBV2 TGTGCCAGCAGTGCTTTTAGCGGGAGAGACAATGAGCAGTTCTTC CASSAFSGRDNEQFF
- - 14 TRBJ1-6 TRBV2 TGTGCCAGCAGTGAGGGCCGCCAGAATTCACCCCTCCACTTT CASSEGRQNSPLHF
- - 15 TRBJ2-7 TRBV5-1 TGCGCCAGCAGTCCGCGGGGTTCGGGCTCCTACGAGCAGTACTTC CASSPRGSGSYEQYF
- TRBD1 14 TRBJ2-7 TRBV7-9 TGTGCCAGCAGCGACCGGGACAGGGGCTACGAGCAGTACTTC CASSDRDRGYEQYF
- - 11 TRBJ1-1 TRBV6-5 TGTGCCAGCATCGAGAGATTTGAAGCTTTCTTT CASIERFEAFF
- - 14 TRBJ2-3 TRBV5-1 TGCGCCAGCAGAGTCGGGGTTAGCACAGATACGCAGTATTTT CASRVGVSTDTQYF
few TRBD1 16 TRBJ2-1 TRBV4-1 TGCGCCAGCAGCCAAAACCCCGGACAGGGGTACAATGAGCAGTTCTTC CASSQNPGQGYNEQFF
few - 11 TRBJ1-1 TRBV29-1 TGCAGCGTTGGGCAGAACACTGAAGCTTTCTTT CSVGQNTEAFF
- - 15 TRBJ1-2 TRBV5-5 TGTGCCAGCAGCTTGGTATCGGGTATTAACTATGGCTACACCTTC CASSLVSGINYGYTF
- TRBD1 14 TRBJ2-3 TRBV13 TGTGCCAGCAGCCCAGGGGGTAAGACAGATACGCAGTATTTT CASSPGGKTDTQYF
- TRBD2 15 TRBJ2-3 TRBV9 TGTGCCAGCAGCGTAGTTAGCGGGGGGACAGATACGCAGTATTTT CASSVVSGGTDTQYF
- TRBD1 16 TRBJ2-7 TRBV24-1 TGTGCCACCAGTGATTTAAGCCGGGACAGGGAGTACGAGCAGTACTTC CATSDLSRDREYEQYF
- TRBD1 15 TRBJ1-2 TRBV15 TGTGCCACCAGCAGAGAACGGGGACAGGACTATGGCTACACCTTC CATSRERGQDYGYTF
- TRBD2 14 TRBJ2-2 TRBV28 TGTGCCTCCCTAAGCGGGGGGAGAACCGGGGAGCTGTTTTTT CASLSGGRTGELFF
- - 13 TRBJ2-4 TRBV18 TGTGCCAGCTCGGCCCTAGCCAAAAACATTCAGTACTTC CASSALAKNIQYF
- - 13 TRBJ2-5 TRBV28 TGTGCCAGCAGTTCGGGGTACAATGAGACCCAGTACTTC CASSSGYNETQYF
- - 15 TRBJ2-7 TRBV4-1 TGCGCCAGCAGCCAAACGGGACATACCTCCTACGAGCAGTACTTC CASSQTGHTSYEQYF
once TRBD1 14 TRBJ1-4 TRBV25-1 TGTGCCAGCAGGAGGGACAGTTCTAATGAAAAACTGTTTTTT CASRRDSSNEKLFF
- - 15 TRBJ2-1 TRBV3-1/TRBV3-2 TGTGCCAGCAGCATAGACCCTAGCTCCTACAATGAGCAGTTCTTC CASSIDPSSYNEQFF
- - 14 TRBJ2-7 TRBV5-1 TGCGCCAGCAGCTTGGCAGGGACATTGGTCGAGCAGTACTTC CASSLAGTLVEQYF
- - 13 TRBJ2-5 TRBV25-1 TGTGCCAGCAGGCAGGGCTACCAAGAGACCCAGTACTTC CASRQGYQETQYF
few - 14 TRBJ2-3 TRBV6-6 TGTGCCAGCAGTCAGGGGATTGGCACAGATACGCAGTATTTT CASSQGIGTDTQYF
- TRBD1 15 TRBJ2-2 TRBV30 TGTGCCTGGAGTAAAGGGGGCACGAACACCGGGGAGCTGTTTTTT CAWSKGGTNTGELFF
- - 14 TRBJ1-1 TRBV2 TGTGCCAGCAGTGGGCCAGGAGGGAGCACTGAAGCTTTCTTT CASSGPGGSTEAFF
- TRBD1 14 TRBJ1-3 TRBV14 TGTGCCAGCAGCCCCCGGGACAGGGTAAACACCATATATTTT CASSPRDRVNTIYF
- TRBD1 14 TRBJ1-2 TRBV18 TGTGCCAGCTCACCAGGGGTGGACAGGGTCGGCTACACCTTC CASSPGVDRVGYTF
- TRBD1 17 TRBJ2-3 TRBV3-1/TRBV3-2 TGTGCCAGCAGCCAAGCTTCAGGGGGCCAGCGGGCAGATACGCAGTATTTT CASSQASGGQRADTQYF
- - 14 TRBJ1-3 TRBV9 TGTGCCAGCAGCGTAGGAACAGATGGAAACACCATATATTTT CASSVGTDGNTIYF
- TRBD1 15 TRBJ2-1 TRBV11-2 TGTGCCAGCAGTGTGGGACAGGGGAATTACAATGAGCAGTTCTTC CASSVGQGNYNEQFF
- - 15 TRBJ2-1 TRBV2 TGTGCCAGCGGGGAAGGAGGGCCAGCCGGCGATGAGCAGTTCTTC CASGEGGPAGDEQFF
- - 14 TRBJ1-5 TRBV15 TGTGCCACCAGCAGAGATGATATCACAGGGTACCAGCATTTT CATSRDDITGYQHF
- - 13 TRBJ2-5 TRBV9 TGTGCCAGCAGCGTAGGACAACAAGAGACCCAGTACTTC CASSVGQQETQYF
few - 14 TRBJ2-7 TRBV15 TGTGCCACCAGGGCCAGCGGCCATTCCTACGAGCAGTACTTC CATRASGHSYEQYF
- - 14 TRBJ1-3 TRBV18 TGTGCCAGCTCACCTGACAGCTCTGGAAACACCATATATTTT CASSPDSSGNTIYF
- TRBD1 14 TRBJ1-1 TRBV27 TGTGCCAGCAGGGACAGGGGCCCGAACACTGAAGCTTTCTTT CASRDRGPNTEAFF
- - 14 TRBJ1-2 TRBV5-3 TGTGCCAGAAGCTTGGATCAGGGGTCAGGCGGCTACACCTTC CARSLDQGSGGYTF
- - 17 TRBJ2-7 TRBV21-1 TGTGCCAGCAGCAAGGGAGGAGGTGAAAGGGACTCCTACGAGCAGTACTTC CASSKGGGERDSYEQYF
- TRBD1 13 TRBJ2-7 TRBV5-1 TGCGCCAGCAGCTTCGGGACAGCATACGAGCAGTACTTC CASSFGTAYEQYF
- - 19 TRBJ1-5 TRBV2 TGTGCCAGCAGTGAAGCGAGATCCTCCGGGAGATATAGCAATCAGCCCCAGCATTTT CASSEARSSGRYSNQPQHF
- - 13 TRBJ2-7 TRBV6-5 TGTGCCAGCAATAGGCCAGGTACCTACGAGCAGTACTTC CASNRPGTYEQYF
once TRBD2 14 TRBJ2-2 TRBV19 TGTGCCAGTAGTGGACTAGCGGCGAGCGGGGAGCTGTTTTTT CASSGLAASGELFF
- TRBD1 15 TRBJ1-1 TRBV6-5 TGTGCCAGCAGTACCGGACAGGGGAGGAACACTGAAGCTTTCTTT CASSTGQGRNTEAFF
- TRBD1 14 TRBJ2-7 TRBV5-5 TGTGCCAGCAGCCGGGGGACAGGGTCCTACGAGCAGTACTTC CASSRGTGSYEQYF